A selection of T cell receptor beta chains follows, all from one sample in a study of blood T cell repertoires in COVID-19. Assay: immunoSEQ multiplex PCR; the TCRdb copy retains only in-frame clones and omits some. The sample has around 300,000 clones, roughly 85% seen once; the top ten hold 2.5% to 3.5%. Sample: peripheral blood. The receptors shown here come from a woman aged 25 to 39 with active or convalescent COVID-19. Both conserved end residues are part of each CDR3. Fields, in order: V gene, clone size, J gene, D gene, CDR3 DNA, CDR3 protein. D genes are given only for firm matches. Rows give clone size only sometimes, using once, few, many, or a class for an expanded clone.

TRBV13	.	TRBJ1-5	.	TGTGCCAGCAGCTTAGGGCGGAGTAGCCAGCCCCAGCATTTT	CASSLGRSSQPQHF
TRBV2	.	TRBJ1-5	.	TGTGCCAGCAGTGAGAGAAGGGGCCTAGGACAGCCCCAGCATTTT	CASSERRGLGQPQHF
TRBV6-5	once	TRBJ1-1	.	TGTGCCAGCAGTTACTCGAGCAAGAACACTGAAGCTTTCTTT	CASSYSSKNTEAFF
TRBV11-2	.	TRBJ1-2	.	TGTGCCAGCAGCCCGGGGGGAGCTAACTATGGCTACACCTTC	CASSPGGANYGYTF
TRBV1	.	TRBJ2-1	.	TGCACCAGCAGCCAAGACCCTTCGGGGGGGGCCGATGAGCAGTTCTTC	CTSSQDPSGGADEQFF
TRBV5-4	.	TRBJ2-5	TRBD2	TGTGCCAGCAGCGAGGGGGGACTAGCGGGGATGGAGACCCAGTACTTC	CASSEGGLAGMETQYF
TRBV5-4	.	TRBJ2-5	TRBD2	TGTGCCAGCAGCTTGCTTGCTAGCGGTGAGACCCAGTACTTC	CASSLLASGETQYF
TRBV11-3	.	TRBJ1-1	.	TGTGCCAGCAGCTCTTCTGACGGGGGTGAAGCTTTCTTT	CASSSSDGGEAFF
TRBV10-3	.	TRBJ2-7	.	TGTGCCATCAGTGACAGGGGCGACGAGCAGTACTTC	CAISDRGDEQYF
TRBV24-1	.	TRBJ1-2	TRBD1	TGTGCCACCAGCACAGGGGGGGGCTATGGCTACACCTTC	CATSTGGGYGYTF
TRBV6-1	.	TRBJ2-5	.	TGTGCCAGCAGTGTCTCCACCGGGACACCCCAAGAGACCCAGTACTTC	CASSVSTGTPQETQYF
TRBV30	.	TRBJ2-1	TRBD2	TGTGCCTGGAGTGGACTAGCGGGGGCTTTAAATGAGCAGTTCTTC	CAWSGLAGALNEQFF
TRBV4-2	.	TRBJ2-1	TRBD2	TGTGCCAGCAGCCCTAACAGCGGGGGCCCGAAAGGGCAGTTCTTC	CASSPNSGGPKGQFF
TRBV27	.	TRBJ2-3	.	TGTGCCAGCAGTTTCACGGGGGAGGCGCAGTATTTT	CASSFTGEAQYF
TRBV6-1	.	TRBJ1-3	.	TGTGCCAGCAGTGAGGCCCCGCGGAGCACCATATATTTT	CASSEAPRSTIYF
TRBV7-6	.	TRBJ2-1	TRBD2	TGTGCCAGCAGCCCTCGACTAGCGGGGGGGCAGAATGAGCAGTTCTTC	CASSPRLAGGQNEQFF
TRBV27	.	TRBJ1-3	.	TGTGCCAGCAGTTCTTGGCCCAGGACACCCTCTGGAAACACCATATATTTT	CASSSWPRTPSGNTIYF
TRBV28	.	TRBJ2-7	.	TGTGCCAGCAGCCCCGGAGGTGGGAGCGGCTACGAGCAGTACTTC	CASSPGGGSGYEQYF
TRBV27	.	TRBJ1-6	.	TGTGCCAGCAGTTTAAACTTTGATTCACCCCTCCACTTT	CASSLNFDSPLHF
TRBV3-1/TRBV3-2	.	TRBJ1-5	.	TGTGCCAGCAGCCAAGATTGGGGGGGCAGTCAGCCCCAGCATTTT	CASSQDWGGSQPQHF
TRBV25-1	.	TRBJ2-3	.	TGTGCCAGCAGCCACTATGGGGATACGCAGTATTTT	CASSHYGDTQYF
TRBV27	many	TRBJ1-2	.	TGTGCCAGCAGTTTGCAGGGAGGTAACTATGGCTACACCTTC	CASSLQGGNYGYTF
TRBV7-9	.	TRBJ1-2	TRBD1	TGTGCCAGCAGCTTTGGGACAGTTAACTATGGCTACACCTTC	CASSFGTVNYGYTF
TRBV6-6	.	TRBJ1-2	TRBD1	TGTGCCAGCAGTTACGAGGGACAGGACCTCTATGGCTACACCTTC	CASSYEGQDLYGYTF
TRBV11-3	.	TRBJ1-3	TRBD1	TGTGCCAGCAGCCAGACAGGGAGCCTTGGAAACACCATATATTTT	CASSQTGSLGNTIYF
TRBV12-5	.	TRBJ1-2	.	TGTGCTAGTGGTTCCGACAACTTTGCGGGCTACACCTTC	CASGSDNFAGYTF
TRBV7-9	few	TRBJ2-2	.	TGTGCCAGCAGCTTAGAGGGGATCGGCGGGGAGCTGTTTTTT	CASSLEGIGGELFF
TRBV19	.	TRBJ2-1	TRBD2	TGTGCCAGTAGTCCGACTAGCGGGGGGATCAATGAGCAGTTCTTC	CASSPTSGGINEQFF
TRBV27	.	TRBJ2-7	.	TGTGCCAGCAATCCGGGACAGGGACGGGGGGGGCCCTCCTACGAGCAGTACTTC	CASNPGQGRGGPSYEQYF
TRBV28	.	TRBJ1-2	.	TGTGCCAGCAGTCCACCTCCGCGGGAATCGGACTATGGCTACACCTTC	CASSPPPRESDYGYTF
TRBV7-8	.	TRBJ1-5	TRBD1	TGTGCCAGCAGCCAGGGACAGCCAAATCAGCCCCAGCATTTT	CASSQGQPNQPQHF
TRBV3-1/TRBV3-2	.	TRBJ2-5	TRBD2	TGTGCCAGCAGCCGCGGACTAGCGGGGGACCTACAAGAGACCCAGTACTTC	CASSRGLAGDLQETQYF
TRBV7-9	once	TRBJ1-4	TRBD1	TGTGCCAGCAGCTTGGCCTGGGACAGGGCTAATGAAAAACTGTTTTTT	CASSLAWDRANEKLFF
TRBV14	.	TRBJ2-3	.	TGTGCCAGCAGCCAACTCCGACGGGAGTCTCCAGATACGCAGTATTTT	CASSQLRRESPDTQYF
TRBV7-6	.	TRBJ2-3	.	TGTGCCAGCAGCCGCGAGGGCAGTAGCACAGATACGCAGTATTTT	CASSREGSSTDTQYF
TRBV11-3	.	TRBJ2-1	TRBD2	TGTGCCAGCAGCTTACGGTCGCAGCGGGGGGGCGGTGAGCAGTTCTTC	CASSLRSQRGGGEQFF
TRBV19	once	TRBJ2-2	TRBD1	TGTGCCAGTAGTATCGAACAGGGGTCCGGGGAGCTGTTTTTT	CASSIEQGSGELFF